This is a list of T cell receptor beta chains from one sample in a study of identical twins. MiXCR, run by TCRdb on the 5' RACE reads, gives a single entry per CDR3 protein. There are about 500,000 distinct CDR3 sequences in the sample; roughly an eighth occur only once, and approximately 0.9% lies in the top ten. Another study also made use of these data, one on yellow fever vaccine responses in identical twins.

What was sequenced was CD4+ T cells sorted from blood. These receptors were obtained from a woman aged 18 to 35 in good health. Each CDR3 is given with its conserved first and last residue. The D gene is left open where the match is weak. Only some rows state a clone size, as once, few, many or a class for expanded clones.

TRBJ2-1 few TRBD1 TRBV5-6 CASSLLDRVYNEQFF TGTGCCAGCAGCTTGTTGGACAGGGTCTACAATGAGCAGTTCTTC
TRBJ2-7 - TRBD2 TRBV20-1 CSAGRRSSGSSYEQYF TGCAGTGCTGGACGGAGATCTAGCGGCAGCTCCTACGAGCAGTACTTC
TRBJ2-7 few TRBD2 TRBV15 CATSIELAGSYEQYF TGTGCCACCAGCATAGAGCTAGCGGGGAGCTACGAGCAGTACTTC
TRBJ2-5 - - TRBV7-9 CASSSDWAQYF TGTGCCAGCAGCTCGGACTGGGCTCAGTACTTC
TRBJ2-6 few - TRBV5-6 CASSFGGRANVLTF TGTGCCAGCAGCTTCGGCGGGCGGGCCAACGTCCTGACTTTC
TRBJ2-2 - - TRBV24-1 CATSDPGQNTGELFF TGTGCCACCAGTGATCCGGGACAGAACACCGGGGAGCTGTTTTTT
TRBJ2-5 - - TRBV9 CASSVEGGAWETQYF TGTGCCAGCAGCGTAGAAGGGGGGGCCTGGGAGACCCAGTACTTC
TRBJ1-5 few - TRBV20-1 CSARQRVAVFQHF TGCAGTGCTAGGCAAAGGGTCGCCGTTTTCCAGCATTTT
TRBJ2-1 many - TRBV24-1 CATSDQGRHEEQFF TGTGCCACCAGTGATCAGGGACGGCATGAGGAGCAGTTCTTC
TRBJ1-1 many - TRBV28 CASSPPGTTEAFF TGTGCCAGCAGTCCTCCAGGGACCACTGAAGCTTTCTTT
TRBJ2-3 - - TRBV12-3/TRBV12-4 CASSLIRTDTQYF TGTGCCAGCAGTTTAATACGCACAGATACGCAGTATTTT
TRBJ2-1 many - TRBV5-1 CASSLNSDYNEQFF TGCGCCAGCAGCTTGAACAGTGATTACAATGAGCAGTTCTTC
TRBJ1-3 - TRBD1 TRBV6-1 CASSRGQRLSGNTIYF TGTGCCAGCAGTAGGGGACAGCGCCTCTCTGGAAACACCATATATTTT
TRBJ1-6 - - TRBV5-1 CASSFEDNSPLHF TGCGCCAGCAGCTTTGAGGATAATTCACCCCTCCACTTT
TRBJ1-2 - TRBD1 TRBV19 CASSMSGQLYGYTF TGTGCCAGTAGTATGTCGGGACAGCTTTATGGCTACACCTTC
TRBJ2-1 - TRBD2 TRBV27 CASSSLTSGGSNEQFF TGTGCCAGCAGTTCGCTAACTAGCGGGGGAAGCAATGAGCAGTTCTTC
TRBJ2-3 - TRBD2 TRBV29-1 CSVAIRGLDFTGGAQYF TGCAGCGTTGCCATCCGAGGTCTGGACTTCACGGGAGGGGCGCAGTATTTT
TRBJ2-7 few TRBD2 TRBV6-2/TRBV6-3 CASSYPGTSGSNYYYYEQYF TGTGCCAGCAGTTACCCCGGGACTAGCGGGAGTAACTACTACTACTACGAGCAGTACTTC
TRBJ1-2 - - TRBV11-2 CASSSRGGRDYGYTF TGTGCCAGCAGCTCCCGCGGGGGTAGGGACTATGGCTACACCTTC
TRBJ2-7 - - TRBV7-6 CASSLTGGDYEQYF TGTGCCAGCAGCTTAACAGGGGGGGACTACGAGCAGTACTTC
TRBJ2-2 few TRBD2 TRBV30 CAWRDHRTSGIGELFF TGTGCCTGGAGGGACCACAGGACTAGCGGCATCGGGGAGCTGTTTTTT
TRBJ2-1 - TRBD2 TRBV11-2 CASSFAGTSLNEQFF TGTGCCAGCAGCTTCGCCGGGACTAGCCTTAATGAGCAGTTCTTC
TRBJ2-7 few TRBD2 TRBV13 CASSSKRLAGGPYEQYF TGTGCCAGCAGCTCAAAAAGACTAGCGGGAGGTCCCTACGAGCAGTACTTC
TRBJ2-5 many - TRBV24-1 CATNDGWGTQYF TGTGCCACCAACGACGGGTGGGGGACCCAGTACTTC
TRBJ2-5 - TRBD1 TRBV20-1 CSARDIRDREETQYF TGCAGTGCTAGAGATATAAGGGACAGAGAAGAGACCCAGTACTTC
TRBJ2-2 - TRBD2 TRBV12-3/TRBV12-4 CASRGGGPGELFF TGTGCCAGCAGGGGCGGGGGGCCCGGGGAGCTGTTTTTT
TRBJ2-5 few TRBD2 TRBV20-1 CSARLAGAQYF TGCAGTGCTAGACTAGCGGGGGCCCAGTACTTC
TRBJ1-1 many - TRBV7-6 CASSLGGGKVGEAFF TGTGCCAGCAGCTTAGGAGGAGGGAAAGTAGGTGAAGCTTTCTTT
TRBJ1-2 - TRBD1 TRBV9 CASSVSGQANGYTF TGTGCCAGCAGCGTGTCGGGACAGGCTAATGGCTACACCTTC
TRBJ2-5 - - TRBV11-2 CASSSGMRLETQYF TGTGCCAGCAGCTCGGGTATGCGACTAGAGACCCAGTACTTC
TRBJ2-5 many TRBD2 TRBV5-1 CASSLAGGPETQYF TGTGCCAGCAGCTTAGCGGGAGGGCCGGAGACCCAGTACTTC
TRBJ2-3 few TRBD2 TRBV12-3/TRBV12-4 CASSLVVGGRGTDTQYF TGTGCCAGCAGTTTAGTCGTTGGGGGGAGGGGCACAGATACGCAGTATTTT
TRBJ2-1 few TRBD2 TRBV7-2 CASSFPTSGRANEQFF TGTGCCAGCAGCTTTCCGACTAGCGGGAGGGCCAATGAGCAGTTCTTC
TRBJ2-7 - - TRBV6-5 CASSYQAVGMGEQYF TGTGCCAGCAGTTACCAAGCGGTCGGCATGGGGGAGCAGTACTTC
TRBJ2-1 few - TRBV5-1 CASSSGTVNEQFF TGCGCCAGCAGCTCCGGGACTGTTAATGAGCAGTTCTTC
TRBJ2-4 - TRBD1 TRBV18 CASSPPQGVAKNIQYF TGTGCCAGCTCACCACCACAGGGGGTAGCCAAAAACATTCAGTACTTC
TRBJ1-6 - - TRBV25-1 CASSEWNSPLHF TGTGCCAGCAGTGAATGGAATTCACCCCTCCACTTT
TRBJ2-7 - TRBD1 TRBV6-5 CASSSGAGGIKEQYF TGTGCCAGCAGTTCCGGGGCAGGGGGAATAAAGGAGCAGTACTTC
TRBJ2-7 few - TRBV29-1 CSVAIGVGTYEQYF TGCAGCGTAGCTATCGGGGTAGGGACCTACGAGCAGTACTTC
TRBJ2-7 - TRBD2 TRBV5-1 CASSPRLAGSYEQYF TGCGCCAGCAGCCCCCGACTAGCGGGATCCTACGAGCAGTACTTC
TRBJ2-2 - - TRBV5-1 CASSIRQVDWGTGELFF TGCGCCAGCAGCATTCGACAGGTGGATTGGGGCACCGGGGAGCTGTTTTTT
TRBJ2-7 - - TRBV21-1 CASSKVRGQIGYEQYF TGTGCCAGCAGCAAAGTAAGGGGACAGATCGGGTACGAGCAGTACTTC
TRBJ1-1 few - TRBV5-5 CASSLGWMDTEAFF TGTGCCAGCAGCTTGGGGTGGATGGACACTGAAGCTTTCTTT
TRBJ2-1 few - TRBV7-3 CASSFYRGPPNEQFF TGTGCCAGCAGCTTTTACCGGGGCCCCCCGAATGAGCAGTTCTTC
TRBJ2-1 - - TRBV11-1 CASSLGRVYNEQFF TGTGCCAGCAGCTTGGGGCGAGTCTACAATGAGCAGTTCTTC
TRBJ1-3 few - TRBV12-3/TRBV12-4 CASSLRLTGNTIYF TGTGCCAGCAGTTTACGACTCACTGGAAACACCATATATTTT
TRBJ2-1 few - TRBV27 CASSLRREAVNEQFF TGTGCCAGCAGTTTAAGGAGGGAAGCGGTTAATGAGCAGTTCTTC
TRBJ1-2 many - TRBV7-2 CASSTSGPGSGYTF TGTGCCAGCAGCACATCTGGACCAGGGAGTGGCTACACCTTC
TRBJ2-2 - - TRBV20-1 CSAVGRGLLTGELFF TGCAGTGCTGTTGGAAGGGGGTTGCTGACCGGGGAGCTGTTTTTT
TRBJ2-6 few TRBD1 TRBV20-1 CSATGTGLSGANVLTF TGCAGTGCTACCGGGACAGGCCTCTCTGGGGCCAACGTCCTGACTTTC
TRBJ2-2 - - TRBV7-2 CASSLKSQASNTGELFF TGTGCCAGCAGCTTAAAGTCCCAGGCATCGAACACCGGGGAGCTGTTTTTT
TRBJ2-7 few TRBD1 TRBV27 CASRRTGLLYEQYF TGTGCCAGCAGGCGGACAGGGTTGCTATACGAGCAGTACTTC
TRBJ1-6 - - TRBV7-9 CASSLDGISPLHF TGTGCCAGCAGCTTGGACGGGATTTCACCCCTCCACTTT
TRBJ2-3 - - TRBV5-4 CASSLSQGTDTQYF TGTGCCAGCAGCTTGAGTCAGGGGACAGATACGCAGTATTTT
TRBJ2-3 - TRBD2 TRBV20-1 CSAYLAGGSDTQYF TGCAGTGCTTACCTAGCGGGGGGGTCAGATACGCAGTATTTT
TRBJ2-1 few - TRBV30 CAWSVPGTGAGEQFF TGTGCCTGGAGTGTCCCGGGAACGGGCGCGGGTGAGCAGTTCTTC
TRBJ1-1 few - TRBV6-6 CASREKVHPEAFF TGTGCCAGCAGGGAAAAGGTACATCCTGAAGCTTTCTTT
TRBJ2-5 many - TRBV7-8 CASSLNSGRETQYF TGTGCCAGCAGCTTAAACAGCGGTCGGGAGACCCAGTACTTC